This TCR beta chain stems from a study of blood T cell repertoires in COVID-19. Study information: Sites across the United States, Italy and Spain contributed samples from acute and convalescent COVID-19.

V was pared by 5 bases and J by 8 bases, with 20 bases of the junction left unmatched. CDR3 length: 18 residues. Germline V CDR1 and CDR2: SEHNR, FQNEAQ (reference sequence). Everyone who took part was about 18 to 89 years old, and they came from 24 US areas. Recovered status applied to Cohort 3 donors who had two consecutive negative PCRs. It also applied to those with clearance or with symptom resolution. In the original analysis: Reference gene primers were amplified, and this amplification served to estimate nucleated cell counts. Method: immunoSEQ multiplex PCR; TCRdb's copy keeps in-frame clones and lacks some. That table is the source of V, J and clone size, and D and trimming were worked out from the DNA. This sample has 310,000 or so clones; around nine tenths occur once, and the top ten carry roughly 8.9%.

The source is a woman in her forties who had recovered from COVID-19. Sequencing was done on a sample of PBMCs or T cells enriched from blood (not recorded which). This sequence joins TRBV7-9 and TRBJ2-1, with 8 bases that match TRBD2. As DNA, the CDR3 is TGTGCCAGCAGCCCCCCTTGGGGAGCGGGAGTGACGAGCGATGAGCAGTTCTTC. Translating gives CASSPPWGAGVTSDEQFF.